The next 29 T cell receptor beta chains were all read from a single sample in a study of T cells in tuberculosis. The method was immunoSEQ multiplex PCR; TCRdb's version includes in-frame clones alone and lacks a portion of them. The sample carries tens of thousands of clones, approximately 85% recorded once. The time point is: new active TB diagnosis, blood taken before or within 7 days of starting treatment. This material consisted of PBMCs, taken at tuberculosis diagnosis. Source of these receptors: an adult with tuberculosis.

This chain uses TRBV5-1 with TRBJ1-1; possibly TRBD1 for D (6 bases). V lost 4 bases and J 5 bases, leaving 12 bases between the germline ends. The CDR3 covers 13 residues. The germline CDR1 and CDR2 sequences are SGHRS and YFSETQ. CDR3 in DNA: TGCGCCAGCAGCCCTGACAGGTTTACTGAAGCTTTCTTT. Its protein is CASSPDRFTEAFF.

The chain employs TRBV5-5 and TRBJ2-1, with 7 bases that match TRBD2. The CDR3 consists of 15 residues. Germline V gene lookup returns CDR1 SGHKS and CDR2 YYEKEE (reference sequence). The V and J ends lost 0 bases and 5 bases, in that order; junction bases with no gene match: 5. The CDR3 sequence is CASSLGSGVHNEQFF. DNA of the CDR3: TGTGCCAGCAGCTTGGGCAGCGGGGTACACAATGAGCAGTTCTTC.

The gene calls are TRBV7-3 and TRBJ1-5; tentatively, D is TRBD1 (5 bases). The CDR3 totals 13 residues. In germline, CDR1 is SGHTA, CDR2 FQGTGA. V was cut by 5 bases and J by 6 bases, with 11 bases left in between. CDR3 region: CASSEQRGQPQHF. In DNA, the CDR3 is TGTGCCAGCAGCGAGCAAAGGGGTCAGCCCCAGCATTTT.

The rearrangement links TRBV15 to TRBJ1-1; 8 bases line up with TRBD1. The germline gives CDR1 LNHNV, CDR2 YYDKDF (reference sequence). This CDR3 region has 15 residues. Trimming cost V 0 bases and J 6 bases; bases outside gene matches: 6. CDR3 loop: CATSRETTGDPEAFF. In nucleotides, the CDR3 is TGTGCCACCAGCAGAGAAACGACAGGGGACCCTGAAGCTTTCTTT.

The DNA for the CDR3 is TGTGCCAGCACCCACAGGGGAGTGTACGAGCAGTACTTC. It yields the protein CASTHRGVYEQYF. The rearrangement uses TRBV9 and TRBJ2-7; 7 positions match TRBD1. Germline V gene sequence: CDR1 SGDLS, CDR2 YYNGEE. V was pared by 6 bases and J by 4 bases, with 7 bases of the junction left unmatched. The CDR3 has 13 amino acids.

J is TRBJ1-1 and V is TRBV11-2; D ambiguous. The CDR3 extends over 18 amino acids. Trimming removed 3 bases at V and 1 base at J, with 21 bases between. CDR1 is SGHAT, CDR2 FQNNGV, per germline. The CDR3 here is CASSFLGSGEVRNTEAFF. The CDR3 DNA follows: TGTGCCAGCAGCTTTCTGGGGAGTGGTGAGGTTAGGAACACTGAAGCTTTCTTT.

This clone was picked up one time. The rearrangement joins TRBV10-3 to TRBJ2-7; possibly TRBD2 for D (5 bases). The CDR3 extends over 14 amino acids. V dropped 0 bases and J dropped 3 bases, with 9 bases sitting between them. The V gene's germline CDR1 is ENHRY and CDR2 SYGVKD. The CDR3 region is CAISESRESYEQYF. In DNA form, the CDR3 reads TGTGCCATCAGTGAGTCTCGGGAAAGCTACGAGCAGTACTTC.

This chain uses TRBV6-5 with TRBJ2-7; D possibly corresponds to TRBD1 (6 bases). The CDR3 is 13 residues long. V shed 4 bases and J shed 7 bases, with 14 bases lying between them. CDR1 is MNHEY and CDR2 is SVGAGI in the germline V gene. The CDR3 sequence is CASSLPGTSEQYF. Written as DNA, the CDR3 is TGTGCCAGCAGTTTGCCAGGGACATCAGAGCAGTACTTC.

This clone was seen just once. The chain links TRBV28 to TRBJ2-7; D remains unclear. Germline V gene lookup returns CDR1 MDHEN and CDR2 SYDVKM. Trimming removed 5 bases from V and 4 bases from J, with 6 bases in between. The CDR3 loop spans 11 amino acids. CDR3 sequence reads: CASSDGYEQYF. The DNA for the CDR3 is TGTGCCAGCAGTGACGGGTACGAGCAGTACTTC.

V and J are TRBV2 and TRBJ1-2, with D unresolved. The germline CDR1 and CDR2 sequences are SNHLY and FYNNEI. V lost 3 bases and J 6 bases, leaving 11 bases between the germline ends. This CDR3 contains 13 residues. The CDR3 sequence is CASSDVGRNGYTF. DNA of the CDR3: TGTGCCAGCAGTGACGTCGGGAGGAATGGCTACACCTTC.

This clone was picked up one time. CDR3 DNA sequence: TGTGCCAGCAGCCACCCGGGGGGAGAGAATGAGCAGTTCTTC. It codes for CASSHPGGENEQFF. The V gene is TRBV6-5, the J gene TRBJ2-1; TRBD2 matches at 7 bases. The CDR3 contains 14 residues. The germline CDR1 and CDR2 sequences are MNHEY and SVGAGI. Trimming removed 6 bases from V and 7 bases from J; junction bases left unmatched: 9.

The V call is TRBV11-1, the J call TRBJ1-2; D is uncertain. Trimming cost V 1 base and J 1 base, with 7 bases left between them. Germline lookup yields CDR1 SGHAT and CDR2 FQDESV (reference sequence). The CDR3 totals 14 residues. DNA of the CDR3: TGTGCCAGCAGCTTAGTACAGATTAACTATGGCTACACCTTC. This sequence encodes CASSLVQINYGYTF. Combining the CDR3 with reference TRBV11-1 and TRBJ1-2 gives the whole variable domain EAEVAQSPRYKITEKSQAVAFWCDPISGHATLYWYRQILGQGPELLVQFQDESVVDDSQLPKDRFSAERLKGVDSTLKIQPAELGDSAMYLCASSLVQINYGYTFGSGTRLTVV.

The chain carries TRBV28 and TRBJ2-3; 7 bases match TRBD1. Germline loops: CDR1 MDHEN, CDR2 SYDVKM. J lost 1 base, V lost 5 bases, and 9 bases had no gene match. The CDR3 totals 16 residues. In nucleotides, the CDR3 is TGTGCCAGCAGTCCAAATAGACAGGGCCGCACAGATACGCAGTATTTT. Protein sequence: CASSPNRQGRTDTQYF. The whole variable domain, remainder taken from reference TRBV28 and TRBJ2-3, is DVKVTQSSRYLVKRTGEKVFLECVQDMDHENMFWYRQDPGLGLRLIYFSYDVKMKEKGDIPEGYSVSREKKERFSLILESASTNQTSMYLCASSPNRQGRTDTQYFGPGTRLTVL.

The chain uses TRBV28 and TRBJ2-4, with TRBD2 identical over 7 bases. This CDR3 comprises 14 residues. Per the germline V gene, CDR1 is MDHEN and CDR2 is SYDVKM. The ends lost 4 bases at V and 6 bases at J; junction bases unmatched: 6. The DNA of the CDR3 is TGTGCCAGCAGTTCCCAAGCGGGAACAAACATTCAGTACTTC. Protein product: CASSSQAGTNIQYF.

The gene calls are TRBV7-2 and TRBJ1-2; D not certain. Trimming took off 0 bases at V and 7 bases at J, with 9 bases between the two ends. The CDR3 consists of 13 residues. Germline V gives CDR1 SGHTA, CDR2 FQGNSA. The chain's CDR3 is CASSLAGSGGYTF. Here the CDR3 DNA reads TGTGCCAGCAGCTTAGCGGGTTCGGGTGGCTACACCTTC. Filled out from reference TRBV7-2 and TRBJ1-2, the complete variable domain reads GAGVSQSPSNKVTEKGKDVELRCDPISGHTALYWYRQSLGQGLEFLIYFQGNSAPDKSGLPSDRFSAERTGGSVSTLTIQRTQQEDSAVYLCASSLAGSGGYTFGSGTRLTVV.

The CDR3: CASSLRTGTNYGYTF. CDR3 in DNA: TGTGCCAGTAGTCTCCGGACGGGAACTAACTATGGCTACACCTTC. The chain employs TRBV19 and TRBJ1-2; D call uncertain. Germline-derived CDR1 and CDR2 are LNHDA and SQIVND (reference sequence). CDR3 size: 15 residues. The ends were cut back, 5 bases at V and 0 bases at J, with 13 bases in the middle.

The chain uses TRBV7-3 and TRBJ2-2; 9 positions agree with TRBD1. The CDR3 contains 15 residues. Germline lookup yields CDR1 SGHTA and CDR2 FQGTGA. The V and J ends lost 2 bases and 5 bases, in that order; junction bases with no gene match: 3. The CDR3 coding sequence is TGTGCCAGCAGCTTATTCGACAGGGGGACCGGGGAGCTGTTTTTT. It yields the protein CASSLFDRGTGELFF.

V usage is TRBV11-2 and J usage is TRBJ2-3; D might be TRBD1 (5 bases). Germline CDR1 and CDR2: SGHAT and FQNNGV. V gave up 4 bases and J gave up 0 bases, with 17 bases separating them. This CDR3 has 17 residues. CDR3: CASSYHREGASTDTQYF. The CDR3 DNA reads as TGTGCCAGCAGCTACCACAGAGAAGGGGCTAGCACAGATACGCAGTATTTT. Full variable domain (missing parts from reference TRBV11-2 and TRBJ2-3): EAGVAQSPRYKIIEKRQSVAFWCNPISGHATLYWYQQILGQGPKLLIQFQNNGVVDDSQLPKDRFSAERLKGVDSTLKIQPAKLEDSAVYLCASSYHREGASTDTQYFGPGTRLTVL.

This clone was detected a few times. The chain links TRBV4-1 to TRBJ2-3, with 9 bases fitting TRBD2. The CDR3 is 16 residues long. CDR1 and CDR2 (germline): MGHRA, YSYEKL. Trimming at V came to 7 bases and at J to 3 bases, leaving 11 bases not matched to a gene. The CDR3 DNA is TGCGCCAGCACCTCTCGGGCGGGAGGGCCGACAGATACGCAGTATTTT. Its protein product is CASTSRAGGPTDTQYF.

V and J are TRBV7-9 and TRBJ1-1, with 9 bases identical to TRBD1. The J segment lost 1 base and the V segment lost 4 bases, leaving 13 bases of the junction unmatched. Germline V gives CDR1 SEHNR, CDR2 FQNEAQ (reference sequence). The CDR3 consists of 18 residues. This CDR3 reads CASSYTTGGWSGNTEAFF. The CDR3 nucleotides read TGTGCCAGCAGCTACACTACAGGGGGCTGGTCTGGGAACACTGAAGCTTTCTTT.

The chain couples TRBV11-3 to TRBJ1-5; D ambiguous. V was shortened by 2 bases and J by 4 bases, with 6 bases between the two germline ends. Germline-derived CDR1 and CDR2 are SGHNT and YENEEA. CDR3 length: 13 residues. CDR3 in DNA: TGTGCCAGCAGCTTAATACTTAATCAGCCCCAGCATTTT. It codes for CASSLILNQPQHF.

CDR3 nucleotides: TGTGCCAGCAGCCAGGCGGGGACAGGGTATGGCTACACCTTC. Translation: CASSQAGTGYGYTF. V gene TRBV4-2 combines with J gene TRBJ1-2; 9 nucleotides align to TRBD1. J lost 5 bases, V lost 3 bases, and 4 bases had no gene match. Germline CDR1 LGHNA, CDR2 YNFKEQ. The CDR3 is 14 amino acids.

The chain combines TRBV6-5 with TRBJ2-3; 7 nucleotides agree with TRBD1. J gave up 0 bases and V 6 bases, and 3 bases lay outside the gene matches. The CDR3 runs 14 residues. Per the germline V gene, CDR1 is MNHEY and CDR2 is SVGAGI. The CDR3 loop reads CASSPGQSTDTQYF. Here the CDR3 DNA reads TGTGCCAGCAGCCCGGGACAGAGCACAGATACGCAGTATTTT.

This chain joins TRBV29-1 and TRBJ2-6; D gene uncertain. CDR1 and CDR2 (germline): SQVTM, ANQGSEA. V was clipped by 5 bases and J by 4 bases, with 9 bases between them. This CDR3 spans 13 amino acids. CDR3 protein: CSVRVSGANVLTF. The CDR3 nucleotides are TGCAGCGTTCGGGTCTCCGGGGCCAACGTCCTGACTTTC.

The chain combines TRBV19 with TRBJ1-2; tentatively, D is TRBD1 (6 bases). The CDR3 contains 14 residues. Germline values: CDR1 LNHDA, CDR2 SQIVND (reference sequence). V lost 6 bases and J 1 base, leaving 12 bases between the germline ends. The CDR3 nucleotides are TGTGCCAGTAGCGTACAGGGAATTAACTATGGCTACACCTTC. This gives the protein CASSVQGINYGYTF.

This clone is deemed medium-sized. This sequence joins TRBV7-9 and TRBJ1-2, with D unclear. The CDR3 extends over 14 amino acids. Trimming pared 1 base from V and 5 bases from J, leaving 11 bases between. Germline lookup yields CDR1 SEHNR and CDR2 FQNEAQ (reference sequence). CDR3 DNA sequence: TGTGCCAGCAGCTTAGGAGTTCTTACTTATGGCTACACCTTC. Residues: CASSLGVLTYGYTF.

The gene calls are TRBV2 and TRBJ2-3, with TRBD2 identical over 7 bases. The J segment lost 0 bases and the V segment lost 6 bases, leaving 6 bases of the junction unmatched. CDR3 length equals 15 residues. Germline V lookup: CDR1 SNHLY, CDR2 FYNNEI. CDR3 DNA sequence: TGTGCCAGCAGAGGACTAGGAGGAAGCACAGATACGCAGTATTTT. It yields the protein CASRGLGGSTDTQYF. The whole variable domain, filled in from reference TRBV2 and TRBJ2-3, reads EPEVTQTPSHQVTQMGQEVILRCVPISNHLYFYWYRQILGQKVEFLVSFYNNEISEKSEIFDDQFSVERPDGSNFTLKIRSTKLEDSAMYFCASRGLGGSTDTQYFGPGTRLTVL.

The rearrangement uses TRBV10-2 and TRBJ2-1, with a possible D match to TRBD2 (6 bases). The CDR3 is 14 residues long. Trimming removed 7 bases at V and 6 bases at J, with 16 bases between. Germline lookup yields CDR1 WSHSY and CDR2 SAAADI. DNA for the CDR3: TGCGCCAGCACCCCCGGACCAGCGGGCAATGAGCAGTTCTTC. It codes for CASTPGPAGNEQFF.

The J gene is TRBJ1-3, the V gene TRBV11-2; possibly TRBD1 for D (6 bases). CDR1 and CDR2 from the germline V gene are SGHAT and FQNNGV. V shed 6 bases and J shed 0 bases, with 12 bases lying between them. This CDR3 has 15 amino acids. The CDR3 DNA is TGTGCCAGCAGACTCACAGGGTCCTCTGGAAACACCATATATTTT. Translation gives CASRLTGSSGNTIYF.